This T cell receptor beta chain is drawn from a study of beta chain features in type 1 diabetes. Study-level findings and limits: Type 1 diabetes patients had TCRB CDR3s that were shorter (moderately but significantly so) in all four CD4+ subsets. Among patients, naive, central memory and Treg TCRB repertoires appeared more similar than among healthy donors. Type 1 diabetes patients showed fewer insertions and more deletions at VDJ junctions. No resolution was reached here on whether HLA type influences TCRB rearrangement.

Purity above 98% was achieved in all sorted populations. The germline CDR1 and CDR2 sequences are MGHRA and YSYEKL. V lost 0 bases and J 1 base, leaving 12 bases between the germline ends. This CDR3 is 16 amino acids long. A remark on this clone: Its antigen is unknown.

The sequenced template was cDNA made from the entire isolated RNA. Using immunoSEQ multiplex PCR, the repertoire was profiled, and TCRdb retains in-frame clones only, with some absent. Among roughly 280,000 clones listed, 20% to 25% were seen once. The chain has TRBV4-1 and TRBJ1-2; D is possibly TRBD1 (6 bases). The TCR sequence derives from a woman in her 30s with type 1 diabetes. Sequencing used naive CD4+ T cells from blood. This CDR3 reads CASSQEPRGGNYGYTF. In nucleotides, the CDR3 is TGCGCCAGCAGCCAAGAGCCGCGAGGGGGTAACTATGGCTACACCTTC.